Following are 22 T cell receptor beta chains from one sample sequenced in a study of blood T cells in healthy people across ages. A J-beta primer mix and a sample-barcoded 5' primer were used in a second PCR of roughly 6 to 12 cycles. Using its own MiXCR run on the 5' RACE reads, TCRdb lists one record per CDR3 protein. In the table there are some 730,000 distinct CDR3 sequences, about 20% of which are singletons. Sequencing was performed on blood. All receptors come from a man between 65 and 85 years old in good health.

The gene calls are TRBV5-1 and TRBJ1-4; TRBD1 is a possible D gene (6 bases). V lost 5 bases to trimming and J lost 3 bases, with 14 bases between them. The CDR3 consists of 15 residues. CDR1 and CDR2 (germline): SGHRS, YFSETQ. CDR3 loop: CASRSGTTSNEKLFF. The CDR3 bases are TGCGCCAGCAGGTCCGGGACAACCTCTAATGAAAAACTGTTTTTT.

This clonotype appeared a single time. The V call is TRBV4-1, the J call TRBJ2-5, with TRBD2 matching 11 bases. There are 15 residues in the CDR3. Germline CDR1 reads MGHRA; CDR2 reads YSYEKL. With V trimmed by 5 bases and J by 4 bases, 6 bases remained unmatched. For the CDR3, the DNA is TGCGCCAGCAGCGCACTAGCGGGAGAGAGAGAGACCCAGTACTTC. Residues: CASSALAGERETQYF.

The J gene is TRBJ1-1, the V gene TRBV20-1; no clear D. In germline, CDR1 is DFQATT, CDR2 SNEGSKA (reference sequence). The CDR3 is made up of 15 amino acids. Trimming pared 6 bases from V and 0 bases from J, leaving 17 bases between. The CDR3 bases are TGCAGTGCCCCATCAAGGGCCTGGATGAACACTGAAGCTTTCTTT. Protein sequence: CSAPSRAWMNTEAFF.

The chain has TRBV5-1 and TRBJ2-1, with 7 positions matching TRBD1. Trimming at V came to 3 bases and at J to 1 base, leaving 4 bases not matched to a gene. The CDR3 spans 15 residues. CDR1 is SGHRS, CDR2 YFSETQ, per germline. The CDR3 nucleotides read TGCGCCAGCAGCTCCAGGGGGAAGTCCTACAATGAGCAGTTCTTC. Its translation: CASSSRGKSYNEQFF.

J is TRBJ1-4 and V is TRBV24-1, with D unclear. V lost 3 bases to trimming and J lost 3 bases, with 10 bases between them. The germline CDR1 and CDR2 sequences are KGHDR and SFDVKD. The CDR3 runs to 15 residues. The chain's CDR3 is CATSDPADPNEKLFF. CDR3 DNA: TGTGCCACCAGTGATCCCGCGGATCCTAATGAAAAACTGTTTTTT.

The chain is built from TRBV7-9 and TRBJ1-4, with 9 bases matching TRBD1. The CDR3 has 16 residues. The ends lost 2 bases at V and 5 bases at J; junction bases unmatched: 6. CDR1 and CDR2 from the germline V gene are SEHNR and FQNEAQ (reference sequence). In DNA form, the CDR3 reads TGTGCCAGCAGCTTAAGGGGACAGGGTTCCAATGAAAAACTGTTTTTT. Translated, it gives CASSLRGQGSNEKLFF.

Only one count was recorded for this clonotype. This rearrangement joins TRBV19 to TRBJ2-7; D might be TRBD2 (5 bases). Germline V gene data show CDR1 as LNHDA and CDR2 as SQIVND (reference sequence). The V end lost 0 bases, the J end lost 6 bases, and 15 bases lay between the germline ends. The CDR3 totals 15 residues. The CDR3 coding sequence is TGTGCCAGTAGTATAGATCCTACCAGACGGGGCGAGCAGTACTTC. This translates into CASSIDPTRRGEQYF.

In its sample, this clonotype was seen many times. The V call is TRBV4-3, the J call TRBJ2-1, with a possible D match to TRBD2 (5 bases). V lost 5 bases and J 6 bases, leaving 17 bases between the germline ends. CDR3 length: 15 amino acids. From germline, CDR1 is LGHNA and CDR2 YSLEER. In DNA form, the CDR3 reads TGCGCCAGCAGCTCCGGGGTAGAAGTCCCCAATGAGCAGTTCTTC. It specifies CASSSGVEVPNEQFF.

There are many counts of this clonotype. V gene TRBV9 combines with J gene TRBJ1-6, with TRBD1 matching 7 bases. The CDR3 loop spans 13 amino acids. CDR1 and CDR2 from the germline V gene are SGDLS and YYNGEE. Unmatched junction bases numbered 5, after V lost 8 bases and J lost 6 bases. The CDR3 region is CASSGQINSPLHF. Here the CDR3 DNA reads TGTGCCAGTTCGGGACAGATTAATTCACCCCTCCACTTT.

This clonotype came up a few times. The DNA of the CDR3 is TGTGCCACCAGGGCCGGGACGACCCAGCCCCAGCATTTT. Encoded protein: CATRAGTTQPQHF. This rearrangement joins TRBV24-1 to TRBJ1-5; D may be TRBD1 (5 bases). V lost 7 bases, J lost 7 bases, and 13 bases lay in between. Germline V gene data show CDR1 as KGHDR and CDR2 as SFDVKD. The CDR3 is 13 amino acids.

The gene calls are TRBV29-1 and TRBJ1-3; D ambiguous. The V and J ends lost 2 bases and 2 bases respectively, with 10 bases between them. The CDR3 has 14 amino acids. CDR1 and CDR2 from the germline V gene are SQVTM and ANQGSEA. Here the CDR3 reads CSVEKQEAGNTIYF. CDR3 coding DNA: TGCAGCGTTGAAAAGCAGGAGGCTGGAAACACCATATATTTT.

This clonotype was counted a few times. This chain connects TRBV3-1 to TRBJ1-1; D is unresolved. This CDR3 contains 13 residues. V was shortened by 0 bases and J by 8 bases, with 10 bases between the two germline ends. Germline V CDR1 and CDR2: LGHDT, YNNKEL (reference sequence). CDR3 loop: CASSQDIGYEAFF. DNA of the CDR3: TGTGCCAGCAGCCAAGATATCGGTTACGAAGCTTTCTTT.

Ten or more counts support this clonotype. The V call is TRBV29-1, the J call TRBJ1-1; perhaps TRBD1 as D (5 bases). The CDR3 length is 11 residues. V was trimmed by 4 bases and J by 10 bases, leaving 13 bases between them. The germline V gene has CDR1 SQVTM and CDR2 ANQGSEA. CDR3 bases: TGCAGCGTTGTGCTCTCGGGGGGAGCTTTCTTT. This sequence encodes CSVVLSGGAFF.

This clonotype was found a few times. The chain carries TRBV25-1 and TRBJ1-1, with 8 nucleotides matching TRBD1. Germline CDR1 reads MGHDK; CDR2 reads SYGVNS. The J segment lost 5 bases and the V segment lost 8 bases, leaving 19 bases of the junction unmatched. The CDR3 runs to 17 residues. The CDR3 protein is CASRGQEQGIPRTEAFF. The CDR3 nucleotides are TGTGCCAGCCGGGGACAGGAACAGGGGATCCCTCGGACTGAAGCTTTCTTT.

This chain links TRBV28 with TRBJ2-5; 8 bases are shared with TRBD1. The end of the DNA aligns better with TRBJ2-7, so the J call may be wrong. The V gene's germline CDR1 is MDHEN and CDR2 SYDVKM. This CDR3 spans 14 amino acids. This chain's CDR3 is CASSFPGQVYEQYF. CDR3 bases: TGTGCCAGCAGTTTTCCGGGACAGGTCTACGAGCAGTACTTC.

This clonotype was found a few times. This chain uses TRBV4-1 with TRBJ1-5, with D maybe TRBD1 (6 bases). The ends were cut back, 0 bases at V and 4 bases at J, with 7 bases in the middle. CDR1 MGHRA and CDR2 YSYEKL come from the germline V gene. The CDR3 runs 14 residues. The CDR3 loop is CASSQEDRNQPQHF. In nucleotides, the CDR3 is TGCGCCAGCAGCCAAGAGGACAGAAATCAGCCCCAGCATTTT.

This clonotype was seen a handful of times. The chain combines TRBV6-6 with TRBJ2-7, with 7 bases aligning to TRBD2. V dropped 7 bases and J dropped 3; count of bases not matched to a gene: 9. The CDR3 contains 14 residues. Per the germline V gene, CDR1 is MNHNY and CDR2 is SVGAGI (reference sequence). This CDR3 is CASKRGDSYYEQYV. In DNA, the CDR3 is TGTGCCAGCAAGCGGGGTGATAGCTACTACGAGCAGTACGTC.

V is TRBV12-3 or TRBV12-4 and J is TRBJ2-3; D gene uncertain. The CDR3 totals 16 residues. Trimming took off 1 base at V and 5 bases at J, with 16 bases between the two ends. The CDR3 here is CASSLGLDVNGDTQYF. Here the CDR3 DNA reads TGTGCCAGCAGTTTAGGGCTAGACGTCAACGGAGATACGCAGTATTTT.

The chain couples TRBV15 to TRBJ2-3, with 9 bases matching TRBD2. V was pared by 5 bases and J by 2 bases, with 8 bases of the junction left unmatched. The V gene's germline CDR1 is LNHNV and CDR2 YYDKDF (reference sequence). This CDR3 comprises 16 residues. The CDR3: CATSQRTSAITDTQYF. The CDR3 nucleotides are TGTGCCACCAGCCAAAGGACTAGCGCGATCACAGATACGCAGTATTTT.

The CDR3 sequence is CASSVTSGSGEQYF. The CDR3 region has the DNA TGTGCCAGCAGCGTGACTAGCGGGAGCGGCGAGCAGTACTTC. This chain connects TRBV9 to TRBJ2-7; 12 bases fit TRBD2. CDR1 is SGDLS, CDR2 YYNGEE, per germline. After removal of 2 bases from V and 6 bases from J, the junction contained 3 bases not matched to a gene. The CDR3 length is 14 residues.

This clonotype was detected a few times. The chain employs TRBV7-2 and TRBJ1-2; D may be TRBD1 (6 bases). This CDR3 region has 14 residues. Germline values: CDR1 SGHTA, CDR2 FQGNSA. The V end was cut by 5 bases, the J end by 4 bases, with 14 bases between. The CDR3 nucleotides are TGTGCCAGCAGCCAAGGGGGTGGGTTCTATGGCTACACCTTC. Translation gives CASSQGGGFYGYTF.

The chain couples TRBV20-1 to TRBJ2-1, with 14 bases lining up with TRBD2. Matching the DNA end better, TRBJ2-5 makes the J call doubtful. Germline CDR1 and CDR2: DFQATT and SNEGSKA (reference sequence). The CDR3 contains 17 residues. CDR3 nucleotide sequence: TGCAGTGCTGACGGGACTAGCGGGGGATTAGGAAAAGAGACCCAGTACTTC. It yields the protein CSADGTSGGLGKETQYF.